This TCR beta chain comes out of a study of beta chain features in type 1 diabetes. V shed 6 bases and J shed 4 bases, with 15 bases lying between them. In germline, CDR1 is MDHEN, CDR2 SYDVKM. The CDR3 is 14 residues long. Regarding this clone: The antigen remains unidentified.

Expressed TCRB transcripts were sequenced, since all the RNA that had been isolated was reverse transcribed. Repertoires were generated with immunoSEQ multiplex PCR, while TCRdb's copy carries only in-frame clones and drops some. The table has 400,000 to 450,000 clones, roughly 14% seen once; the top ten hold roughly 0.036%. General observations from the study: There was a possibility that cDNA sequencing over-represented cells with high TCR expression. There was no resolution here of whether HLA type influences TCRB rearrangement.

The chain uses TRBV28 and TRBJ2-5, with D maybe TRBD1 (7 bases). This TCR was recovered from a man aged 25 to 40 in good health. Sequenced: naive CD4+ T cells from blood. Here the CDR3 reads CASSSIQGGETQYF. The CDR3 DNA reads TGTGCCAGCAGCTCAATCCAGGGGGGAGAGACCCAGTACTTC.